The 16 T cell receptor beta chains in this list originate from one sample, sequenced in a study of regulatory T cells in long-lasting Graves disease. To make TCR beta libraries, researchers used iRepertoire HTBI primers and Arm-PCR of CDR3 regions. TCRdb reanalysed the multiplex PCR reads using MiXCR and keeps one entry per CDR3 protein. This table holds 360,000 or so distinct CDR3 sequences, 15% to 20% found once. Sample time point: newly diagnosed GD, antithyroid drugs for less than 3 months. Scientists built the TCR library using RNA that was extracted from PBMCs. These records were also assigned to another study, of T cells in Graves' hyperthyroidism and ophthalmopathy.

Sequencing was performed on peripheral blood mononuclear cells (PBMCs), taken at new diagnosis, from a patient treated with antithyroid drugs. The receptors derive from a woman aged 18-29 years with Graves disease.

This clonotype occurred a few times. The J gene is TRBJ2-2, the V gene TRBV14; 11 bases fit TRBD1. CDR3 length: 19 amino acids. The V and J ends lost 5 bases and 4 bases, in that order; junction bases with no gene match: 15. Germline loops: CDR1 SGHDN, CDR2 FVKESK. The CDR3 spells CASSIDTPSGTGGTGELFF. The CDR3 DNA follows: TGTGCCAGCAGCATAGACACCCCAAGTGGGACAGGGGGCACCGGGGAGCTGTTTTTT.

This clonotype showed up many times. The CDR3, as DNA: TGTGCCAGCAGCACTCCCCCGACAGGTAGAGTGATGAACACTGAAGCTTTCTTT. As protein: CASSTPPTGRVMNTEAFF. The gene calls are TRBV11-2 and TRBJ1-1; TRBD1 is a possible D gene (6 bases). Trimming took 5 bases from V and 0 from J, leaving 22 bases between them. Germline V gives CDR1 SGHAT, CDR2 FQNNGV. The CDR3 is 18 amino acids.

A few counts support this clonotype. V is TRBV4-1 and J is TRBJ2-1; 9 positions match TRBD2. V lost 8 bases, J lost 6 bases, and 26 bases stayed unmatched. The CDR3 is made up of 20 amino acids. Per germline, CDR1 MGHRA and CDR2 YSYEKL. The DNA for the CDR3 is TGCGCCAGCGGATGGGACAGCGCGAACCTAGCGGGACCGGGGTTCAATGAGCAGTTCTTC. This codes for CASGWDSANLAGPGFNEQFF.

The chain uses TRBV6-2 or TRBV6-3 and TRBJ1-1; 11 positions match TRBD1. The trim removed 7 bases at V and 5 bases at J, leaving 3 bases unmatched. From germline, CDR1 is MNHEY and CDR2 SVGEGT. The length of the CDR3 is 13 residues. CDR3 amino acids: CASTDRGRTEAFF. CDR3 sequence (DNA): TGTGCCAGCACGGACAGGGGGCGGACTGAAGCTTTCTTT.

This clonotype was detected ten times or more. The V and J genes are TRBV7-3 and TRBJ2-3; 14 nucleotides agree with TRBD2. This CDR3 comprises 16 residues. Germline CDR1 SGHTA, CDR2 FQGTGA. J lost 4 bases, V lost 4 bases, and 4 bases had no gene match. For the CDR3, the DNA is TGTGCCAGCAGCTACAGACTAGCGGGAGGGGCAGATACGCAGTATTTT. Residues: CASSYRLAGGADTQYF.

This clonotype came up many times. This chain uses TRBV29-1 with TRBJ1-1, with D tentatively TRBD1 (5 bases). The V and J ends lost 5 bases and 3 bases respectively, with 10 bases between them. The CDR3 loop spans 12 amino acids. The germline gives CDR1 SQVTM, CDR2 ANQGSEA. The CDR3 loop reads CSVSGGDTEAFF. The CDR3 DNA reads as TGCAGCGTTAGCGGGGGAGACACTGAAGCTTTCTTT.

In this sample, this clonotype turned up a few times. The chain uses TRBV7-2 and TRBJ1-5; D is unclear. V shed 4 bases and J shed 0 bases, with 7 bases lying between them. Germline CDR1 and CDR2: SGHTA and FQGNSA. The CDR3 spans 14 residues. Written as DNA, the CDR3 is TGTGCCAGCAGCTACGGGTATAGCAATCAGCCCCAGCATTTT. Translation gives CASSYGYSNQPQHF.

This clonotype was observed many times. The rearrangement uses TRBV11-2 and TRBJ1-3; possibly TRBD1 for D (5 bases). This CDR3 region has 13 residues. The germline V and J ends were trimmed by 3 bases and 2 bases, with 5 bases remaining between them. Germline CDR1 reads SGHAT; CDR2 reads FQNNGV. CDR3 sequence: CASSLGAGNTIYF. The CDR3 region has the DNA TGTGCCAGCAGCTTGGGGGCTGGAAACACCATATATTTT.

This sequence joins TRBV3-1 and TRBJ2-1, with 8 bases aligning to TRBD2. Germline V gene sequence: CDR1 LGHDT, CDR2 YNNKEL (reference sequence). CDR3 length: 14 residues. Unmatched junction bases numbered 7, after V lost 4 bases and J lost 8 bases. The CDR3: CASSPPGLADEQFF. The CDR3 DNA reads TGTGCCAGCAGCCCACCTGGACTAGCAGATGAGCAGTTCTTC.

This clonotype was picked up a small number of times. A read error may be the cause here, since a much bigger clone is one base away. The chain links TRBV20-1 to TRBJ2-7, with 7 bases fitting TRBD2. The CDR3 runs to 14 residues. Germline lookup yields CDR1 DFQATT and CDR2 SNEGSKA (reference sequence). The CDR3 region is CSALRPSGSYERYF. In DNA, the CDR3 is TGCAGTGCTCTACGGCCTAGCGGCTCCTACGAGCGGTACTTC.

The chain employs TRBV15 and TRBJ2-7; the D gene could be TRBD1 or TRBD2 (6 bases each). Germline V gives CDR1 LNHNV, CDR2 YYDKDF (reference sequence). The CDR3 loop spans 15 amino acids. Trimming removed 6 bases from V and 6 bases from J, with 21 bases in between. The CDR3 DNA is TGTGCCACCAGTCACCCGGGCCAGGGGAGGACCGAGCAGTACTTC. Translating gives CATSHPGQGRTEQYF.

This chain links TRBV6-4 with TRBJ2-7; possible D gene TRBD1, 6 bases. V was clipped by 11 bases and J by 2 bases, with 22 bases between them. The CDR3 consists of 15 residues. Per germline, CDR1 MRHNA and CDR2 SNTAGT. The CDR3 sequence: CAAYRPGQGAYEQYF. In DNA form, the CDR3 reads TGTGCCGCCTACCGGCCGGGACAAGGGGCCTACGAGCAGTACTTC.

This clonotype has only a few counts. The chain carries TRBV11-3 and TRBJ1-3, with 8 positions matching TRBD1. CDR1 and CDR2 from the germline V gene are SGHNT and YENEEA. Trimming cost V 5 bases and J 9 bases; bases outside gene matches: 3. The CDR3 has 12 residues. The CDR3 DNA follows: TGTGCCAGCAGCCGGACAGGGATCACCATATATTTT. It is translated as CASSRTGITIYF.

This chain connects TRBV6-1 to TRBJ2-1; 8 nucleotides line up with TRBD2. Germline V CDR1 and CDR2: MNHNS, SASEGT. The CDR3 extends over 18 amino acids. V shed 2 bases and J 0 bases; nucleotides not matched to a gene: 9. This chain's CDR3 is CASSETPTGGHSYNEQFF. In DNA, the CDR3 is TGTGCCAGCAGTGAAACCCCTACGGGGGGGCACTCCTACAATGAGCAGTTCTTC.

This chain uses TRBV28 with TRBJ2-6; the match to TRBD2 covers 7 bases. V trimming: 3 bases; J trimming: 1 base; junction bases outside the gene matches: 12. Germline values: CDR1 MDHEN, CDR2 SYDVKM. This CDR3 has 19 amino acids. The CDR3 DNA reads TGTGCCAGCAGTTTTCCCGCACCTAGCGGCGGGTCTGGGGCCAACGTCCTGACTTTC. Translated, it gives CASSFPAPSGGSGANVLTF.

This clonotype was counted between two and nine times. V is TRBV28 and J is TRBJ2-3; no firm D call. The germline gives CDR1 MDHEN, CDR2 SYDVKM. The V and J ends lost 5 bases and 5 bases respectively, with 14 bases between them. The length of the CDR3 is 14 residues. The CDR3 loop reads CASSLSGSGDTQYF. In nucleotides, the CDR3 is TGTGCCAGCAGTCTTTCGGGTAGTGGAGATACGCAGTATTTT.